Presented here are 18 T cell receptor beta chains from one specimen sequenced in a study of tumor and adjacent non-tumor tissue in lung cancer. The library came from three nested PCR rounds adapted from ARM-PCR protocols. MiXCR, applied by TCRdb to the multiplex PCR reads, yields one record per CDR3 protein. The data show under 250,000 distinct CDR3 sequences, around 70% seen once. This sample's RNA came from whole unsorted tissue. The sample comprised lung tumor tissue. All receptors come from a man in his fifties or sixties with non-small cell lung cancer.

A note on this clonotype: One junction end disagrees with the germline gene, perhaps due to a read error. The genes are TRBV6-1 and TRBJ2-4; D gene uncertain. This CDR3 comprises 16 residues. CDR1 and CDR2 from the germline V gene are MNHNS and SASEGT. The CDR3 loop reads CASSAPQAQPKNTQYF. CDR3 coding DNA: TGTGCCAGCAGTGCCCCGCAGGCCCAACCAAAAAACACTCAGTACTTC.

Of note for this clonotype: The junction does not match germline at one end; this may be a read error. This chain's CDR3 is CASTTGTRKDETQYF. The CDR3 coding sequence is TGCGCCAGCACAACCGGGACAAGGAAAGATGAGACCCAATACTTC. The gene calls are TRBV10-2 and TRBJ2-5, with D possibly TRBD1 on 6 matching bases. This CDR3 region has 15 residues. Germline CDR1 WSHSY, CDR2 SAAADI.

V gene TRBV5-1 combines with J gene TRBJ2-2, with D perhaps TRBD1 or TRBD2 (5 bases each). The CDR3 is 15 residues long. Germline CDR1 SGHRS, CDR2 YFSETQ. Between the trimmed V and J ends, which lost 8 bases and 0 bases, there was a span of 14 bases. The DNA of the CDR3 is TGCGCCAGTACCTGGGGGAGATCGAACACCGGGGAGCTGTTTTTT. Translated, it gives CASTWGRSNTGELFF.

This chain joins TRBV29-1 and TRBJ2-2; the match to TRBD2 covers 7 bases. CDR1 and CDR2 from the germline V gene are SQVTM and ANQGSEA. The CDR3 has 12 amino acids. CDR3 loop: CRAREDNGRLFF. CDR3 bases: TGCAGAGCCCGGGAGGACAACGGGAGGCTGTTTTTT.

About this clonotype itself: A much larger clonotype is one base distant, so this may be a read error. The J gene is TRBJ2-1, the V gene TRBV6-5; D is possibly TRBD1 (6 bases). Deletions cut 6 bases from V and 8 bases from J, with 14 bases between. CDR1 is MNHEY and CDR2 is SVGAGI in the germline V gene. This CDR3 is 13 amino acids long. In DNA form, the CDR3 reads TGTGCCAGCAGAGGACAGTGGGTGGATGAGCAGTTCTTC. The encoded protein is CASRGQWVDEQFF.

Points on this clonotype: A much larger clone differs by one base, so this may be a read error. V and J are TRBV5-4 and TRBJ2-3, with 7 bases fitting TRBD1. The germline V gene encodes CDR1 SGHNT and CDR2 YYREEE (reference sequence). The V gene end was trimmed by 4 bases and the J gene end by 6 bases; junction bases not matched to a gene: 8. This CDR3 has 14 amino acids. For the CDR3, the DNA is TGTGCCAGCAGCATCCCGACAGGGTCGGATACGCAGTATTTT. It translates to CASSIPTGSDTQYF.

To note about this clonotype: This clone may be a read error of a much larger clone one base away. The conserved phenylalanine or tryptophan normally closing the CDR3 is absent here, so this likely arose from a read error. V gene TRBV10-1 combines with J gene TRBJ2-7, with 8 bases lining up with TRBD2. Trimming cost V 0 bases and J 1 base; bases outside gene matches: 2. Germline-derived CDR1 and CDR2 are WNHNN and SYGVQD (reference sequence). This CDR3 is 15 amino acids long. The chain's CDR3 is CASSESIAGSYEQYL. CDR3 coding DNA: TGCGCCAGCAGTGAGTCGATAGCGGGGTCCTACGAGCAGTACCTC.

The chain uses TRBV6-1 and TRBJ1-6, with TRBD1 as a possible D gene (6 bases). The CDR3 covers 16 residues. Per germline, CDR1 MNHNS and CDR2 SASEGT. The germline V and J ends were trimmed by 7 bases and 11 bases, with 24 bases remaining between them. The CDR3 loop is CASTRTHRDGNPPLHF. CDR3 sequence (DNA): TGTGCCAGCACCAGAACCCACAGGGATGGGAATCCACCCCTCCACTTT.

The chain recombines TRBV5-5 with TRBJ2-6; D remains ambiguous. The germline gives CDR1 SGHKS, CDR2 YYEKEE (reference sequence). The CDR3 contains 17 residues. V lost 0 bases to trimming and J lost 9 bases, with 19 bases between them. The CDR3 sequence: CASSLARNKVGGNVLTF. Written as DNA, the CDR3 is TGTGCCAGCAGCTTGGCCCGGAATAAGGTCGGTGGCAACGTCCTGACTTTC.

The chain couples TRBV10-2 to TRBJ2-3; 9 bases are a match to TRBD2. In germline, CDR1 is WSHSY, CDR2 SAAADI. J gave up 3 bases and V 7 bases, and 8 bases lay outside the gene matches. This CDR3 is built from 15 residues. CDR3: CASKTGTSSTDTQYF. As DNA, the CDR3 is TGCGCCAGCAAAACCGGGACTAGCAGTACAGATACGCAGTATTTT.

J is TRBJ1-2 and V is TRBV29-1; no clear D gene. CDR1 and CDR2 (germline): SQVTM, ANQGSEA. Trimming stripped 1 base from V and 4 bases from J, with 25 bases between. The length of the CDR3 is 18 residues. CDR3 loop: CSVEVEERHRESVYGYTF. The CDR3, as DNA: TGCAGCGTTGAAGTCGAAGAACGCCATAGGGAAAGTGTCTATGGCTACACCTTC.

This clonotype appeared a single time. Since a much larger clone is just one base distant, this may be a read error. V and J are TRBV6-5 and TRBJ1-1, with unresolved D. Germline V CDR1 and CDR2: MNHEY, SVGAGI. CDR3 length equals 13 residues. CDR3 sequence reads: CTSSYGVRGEAFF. The CDR3 nucleotides read TGTACCAGCAGTTACGGGGTACGGGGAGAAGCTTTCTTT.

This clonotype was picked up many times. The V and J genes are TRBV20-1 and TRBJ2-1; D may correspond to TRBD1 or TRBD2 (6 bases each). This CDR3 spans 14 amino acids. CDR1 is DFQATT and CDR2 is SNEGSKA in the germline V gene (reference sequence). Trimming took off 7 bases at V and 4 bases at J, with 17 bases between the two ends. CDR3 region: CSVDPGARYNEQFF. The DNA for the CDR3 is TGCAGTGTTGACCCGGGGGCACGGTACAATGAGCAGTTCTTC.

In the case of this clonotype: A single base separates this from a much larger clone, so it may be a read error. The genes are TRBV12-3 or TRBV12-4 and TRBJ1-1; TRBD1 might be the D (5 bases). The CDR3 has 13 residues. The CDR3 region is CASRAGWNTEALF. The CDR3 region has the DNA TGTGCCAGCAGGGCAGGGTGGAACACTGAAGCTTTATTT.

This clonotype was detected only once. This is likely a read error, given that the CDR3 carries no conserved phenylalanine or tryptophan at its end. The chain is built from TRBV20-1 and TRBJ1-5; TRBD1 agrees at 7 bases. The CDR3 extends over 16 amino acids. Germline CDR1 reads DFQATT; CDR2 reads SNEGSKA (reference sequence). For the CDR3, the DNA is TGCAGTGTTAGAGCTAGGACAGGCCATAGCAATCAGCCCCAGCATTTA. This encodes CSVRARTGHSNQPQHL.

A note on this clonotype: Germline and junction disagree at one end, which may indicate a read error. The V and J genes are TRBV20-1 and TRBJ2-3; possible D gene TRBD2, 6 bases. Looked up from germline, CDR1 is DFQATT and CDR2 is SNEGSKA (reference sequence). This CDR3 spans 15 amino acids. The CDR3 DNA reads TGCTGTGCTAGAGATCGACTAGTGTGCACAGATACGCAGTATTTT. This codes for CCARDRLVCTDTQYF.

In regard to this clonotype: One end of the junction is discordant with germline, which a read error may explain. The gene calls are TRBV14 and TRBJ2-1; 13 bases are a match to TRBD2. The CDR3 totals 17 residues. Germline-derived CDR1 and CDR2 are SGHDN and FVKESK. CDR3 loop: CASSEPGLAGSYNERFF. CDR3 sequence (DNA): TGTGCCAGCAGCGAACCGGGACTAGCGGGGTCCTACAATGAGCGGTTCTTC.

The V and J genes are TRBV10-3 and TRBJ2-7; D remains ambiguous. Germline CDR1 is ENHRY and CDR2 is SYGVKD. The CDR3 runs 12 residues. V lost 3 bases, J lost 6 bases, and 9 bases lay in between. The CDR3, as DNA: TGTGCCATCAGTGACCTGAATCGCGAGCAGTACTTC. Amino acids: CAISDLNREQYF.